This T cell receptor beta chain was sequenced in a study of patients and donors after allogeneic stem cell transplantation. Trimming left V 1 base short and J 6 bases short, with 11 bases between. The CDR3 totals 14 residues. Per germline, CDR1 MNHEY and CDR2 SMNVEV (reference sequence). TCRdb redid the calling of the RT-PCR reads with MiXCR, one entry per CDR3 protein. The table records 90,000 to 120,000 distinct CDR3 sequences, around 33% of them present only once. This receptor was taken from a human donor who was either an allogeneic HSCT recipient or a stem cell or donor lymphocyte infusion donor (not recorded which). It is not recorded whose cells these are; they may come from a transplant donor. The gene calls are TRBV27 and TRBJ2-3; D may correspond to TRBD1 or TRBD2 (6 bases each). Sequencing input: blood, either unsorted or a sorted T cell fraction (not recorded which). CDR3 residues: CASSLLGGPDTQYF. The DNA for the CDR3 is TGTGCCAGCAGTTTATTAGGGGGGCCGGATACGCAGTATTTT.